The 12 T cell receptor beta chains below all came from one sample that was sequenced in a study of response to subunit inactivated influenza vaccine. In TCRdb, the RT-PCR reads were re-called with MiXCR into one record per CDR3 protein. The sample lists under 950,000 distinct CDR3 sequences, 21% seen once, with roughly 10% in the top ten. The sequenced sample was PBMCs from blood, obtained 5 days after vaccination. The receptor source for this set is a man aged 50 to 60 who received an inactivated influenza vaccine.

This clonotype has more than one count but fewer than ten. The V and J genes are TRBV15 and TRBJ1-4, with TRBD1 as a possible D gene (5 bases). Germline assignment: CDR1 LNHNV and CDR2 YYDKDF (reference sequence). The CDR3 has 14 residues. V was cut by 1 base and J by 4 bases, with 7 bases left in between. The CDR3 DNA sequence: TGTGCCACCAGCAGAGGCAGGGTTAATGAAAAACTGTTTTTT. Protein sequence: CATSRGRVNEKLFF.

V and J are TRBV6-2 or TRBV6-3 and TRBJ2-3, with D perhaps being TRBD1 or TRBD2 (6 bases each). Germline CDR1 reads MNHEY; CDR2 reads SVGEGT. Trimming pared 2 bases from V and 3 bases from J, leaving 9 bases between. This CDR3 spans 14 amino acids. The CDR3, as DNA: TGTGCCAGCAGTTACAGGGGGACTACAGATACGCAGTATTTT. It yields the protein CASSYRGTTDTQYF.

The table lists this clonotype with many counts. CDR3 protein: CASSQEASGHYNEQFF. CDR3 in DNA: TGTGCCAGCAGCCAAGAGGCTAGCGGACACTACAATGAGCAGTTCTTC. The chain joins TRBV4-2 to TRBJ2-1; 7 nucleotides align to TRBD2. This CDR3 region has 16 residues. Per the germline V gene, CDR1 is LGHNA and CDR2 is YNFKEQ. V gave up 0 bases and J gave up 3 bases; unmatched junction bases: 5.

This clonotype occurred a few times. V is TRBV7-2 and J is TRBJ2-5; 7 bases fit TRBD2. Germline-derived CDR1 and CDR2 are SGHTA and FQGNSA. The CDR3 sequence is 17 residues long. V shed 0 bases, J shed 3 bases, and the junction held 10 bases outside the gene matches. As DNA, the CDR3 is TGTGCCAGCAGCTTAGCGAGGGCTAGCGGCTCAAAAGAGACCCAGTACTTC. It yields the protein CASSLARASGSKETQYF.

This clonotype has a count of ten or more. Given a much more abundant clone one base away, this may be a read error. The chain uses TRBV20-1 and TRBJ2-1; no firm D call. The V end was cut by 1 base, the J end by 0 bases, with 7 bases between. This CDR3 is built from 14 residues. Germline CDR1 is DFQATT and CDR2 is SNEGSKA (reference sequence). The DNA of the CDR3 is TGCAGTGCTAGAGGGCGGAACTCCTACAATGAGCAGTTCTTC. It translates to CSARGRNSYNEQFF.

Concerning this clonotype: Just one base apart from a much larger clone, this may be a read error. The chain links TRBV24-1 to TRBJ2-6; possibly TRBD1 for D (5 bases). CDR1 is KGHDR, CDR2 SFDVKD, per germline. The CDR3 length is 11 residues. CDR3 bases: TGTGCCACCGGTGATTCAGGGGTCCTGACTTTC. Its translation: CATGDSGVLTF.

This clonotype occurred a few times. The chain joins TRBV4-3 to TRBJ2-3; 11 bases agree with TRBD2. CDR3 size: 19 residues. The germline CDR1 and CDR2 sequences are LGHNA and YSLEER. With 2 bases clipped from V and 0 bases from J, the junction kept 10 bases outside the gene matches. CDR3 amino acids: CASSQLAGGPRGSTDTQYF. In DNA form, the CDR3 reads TGCGCCAGCAGCCAACTAGCGGGAGGCCCCAGGGGGAGCACAGATACGCAGTATTTT.

V usage is TRBV7-9 and J usage is TRBJ2-7; the D is unclear. The CDR3 consists of 13 residues. V lost 5 bases to trimming and J lost 2 bases, with 10 bases between them. Germline V gives CDR1 SEHNR, CDR2 FQNEAQ (reference sequence). The CDR3 sequence is CASSPSYPYEQYF. The CDR3 DNA is TGTGCCAGCAGCCCAAGCTATCCCTACGAGCAGTACTTC.

The chain joins TRBV5-5 to TRBJ2-7; 11 nucleotides agree with TRBD2. The junction had 3 bases not matched to a gene; V was cut back by 2 bases and J by 2 bases. Germline CDR1 reads SGHKS; CDR2 reads YYEKEE (reference sequence). The CDR3 loop spans 15 amino acids. The CDR3 DNA is TGTGCCAGCAGCTTTTATAGCGGGGGGGCCTACGAGCAGTACTTC. Translating it yields CASSFYSGGAYEQYF.

The rearrangement uses TRBV20-1 and TRBJ2-2, with D perhaps matching TRBD2 (5 bases). The CDR3 sequence is 11 residues long. V was shortened by 6 bases and J by 9 bases, with 11 bases between the two germline ends. Germline-derived CDR1 and CDR2 are DFQATT and SNEGSKA (reference sequence). The CDR3: CSALRLRELFF. As DNA, the CDR3 is TGCAGTGCCCTCCGACTACGGGAGCTGTTTTTT.

Here the CDR3 reads CASRLEDTQYF. DNA of the CDR3: TGTGCCAGCCGCCTAGAAGATACGCAGTATTTT. The chain uses TRBV7-9 and TRBJ2-3; D is ambiguous. Germline-derived CDR1 and CDR2 are SEHNR and FQNEAQ (reference sequence). This CDR3 has 11 residues. The V and J ends lost 8 bases and 5 bases respectively, with 8 bases between them.

This clonotype was detected a few times. The V and J genes are TRBV12-3 or TRBV12-4 and TRBJ2-7, with D uncertain. This CDR3 has 14 amino acids. Trimming removed 1 base at V and 2 bases at J, with 9 bases between. This CDR3 reads CASSLGADTYEQYF. CDR3 coding DNA: TGTGCCAGCAGTTTAGGCGCTGATACCTACGAGCAGTACTTC.